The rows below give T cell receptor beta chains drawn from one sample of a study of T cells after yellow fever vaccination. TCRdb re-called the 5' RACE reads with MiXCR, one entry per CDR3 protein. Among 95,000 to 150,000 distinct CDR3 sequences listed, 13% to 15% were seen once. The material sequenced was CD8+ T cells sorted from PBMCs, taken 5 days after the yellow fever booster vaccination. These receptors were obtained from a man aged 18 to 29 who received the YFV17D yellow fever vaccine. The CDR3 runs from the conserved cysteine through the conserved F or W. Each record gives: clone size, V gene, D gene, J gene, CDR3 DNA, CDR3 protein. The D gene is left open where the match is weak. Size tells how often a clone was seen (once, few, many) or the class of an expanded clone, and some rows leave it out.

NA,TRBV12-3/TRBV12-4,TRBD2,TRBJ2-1,TGTGCCAGCAGCACTACTGGCGGGGGGCGCAGTGAGCAGTTCTTC,CASSTTGGGRSEQFF
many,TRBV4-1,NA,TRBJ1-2,TGCGCCAGCAGCCCTTGGAGGGACTATGGCTACACCTTC,CASSPWRDYGYTF
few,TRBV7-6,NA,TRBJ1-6,TGTGCCAGCAGCCTAGGACAGATTTCACCCCTCCACTTT,CASSLGQISPLHF
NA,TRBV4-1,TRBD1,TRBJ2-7,TGCGCCAGCAGCCAAGTGGGACAGTACGAGCAGTACTTC,CASSQVGQYEQYF
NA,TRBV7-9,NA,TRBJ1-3,TGTGCCAGCAGCCCTACACAGGGATCTGGAAACACCATATATTTT,CASSPTQGSGNTIYF
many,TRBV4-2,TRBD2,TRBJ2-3,TGTGCCAGCAGCCAAGGACTAGCAGGCTCCGCAGATACGCAGTATTTT,CASSQGLAGSADTQYF
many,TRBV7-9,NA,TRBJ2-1,TGTGCCAGCAGTCTCGGGGTCAATGAGCAGTTCTTC,CASSLGVNEQFF
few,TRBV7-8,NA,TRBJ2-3,TGTGCCAGCAGCCCTCTTCGACAGCCGCTAAACACGCTGGGGAGCACAGATACGCAGTATTTT,CASSPLRQPLNTLGSTDTQYF
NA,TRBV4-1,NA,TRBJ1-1,TGCGCCAGCAGCTCAGTCCAGGGCCAAGAAGCTTTCTTT,CASSSVQGQEAFF
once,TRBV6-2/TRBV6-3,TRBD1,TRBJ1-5,TGTGCCAGCAGTTTCGGCGGGACAGGGAGTTCTAGCAATCAGCCCCAGCATTTT,CASSFGGTGSSSNQPQHF
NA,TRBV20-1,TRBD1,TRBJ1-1,TGCAGTGCTACAGGGGGGGGGACAGGGGAGCGGATGAACACTGAAGCTTTCTTT,CSATGGGTGERMNTEAFF
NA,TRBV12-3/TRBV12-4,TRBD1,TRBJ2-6,TGTGCCAGCAGGCAAGGGACAGCTGGGGCCAACGTCCTGACTTTC,CASRQGTAGANVLTF
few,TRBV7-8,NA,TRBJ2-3,TGTGCCAGCAGCTTCCTAGCAGGTGGAGATACGCAGTATTTT,CASSFLAGGDTQYF
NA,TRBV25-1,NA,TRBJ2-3,TGTGCCAGCAGTGAAGTAACGGATACGCAGTATTTT,CASSEVTDTQYF
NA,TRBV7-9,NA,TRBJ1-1,TGTGCCAGCAGCTTTGTCAAGGACAGTGAAAAGTTCTTT,CASSFVKDSEKFF
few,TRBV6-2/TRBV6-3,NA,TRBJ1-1,TGTGCCAGCAAATCTGGGTTGATGAACACTGAAGCTTTCTTT,CASKSGLMNTEAFF
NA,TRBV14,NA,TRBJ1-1,TGTGCCAGCAGCCAACATTCAGGGGCGGCAGCTTTCTTT,CASSQHSGAAAFF
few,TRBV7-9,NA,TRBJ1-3,TGTGCCAGCAGCTTCGGGTGGAACACAAGGACCTCTGGAAACACCATATATTTT,CASSFGWNTRTSGNTIYF
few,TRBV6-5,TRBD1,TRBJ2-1,TGTGCCAGCACTACCACAGGGGTAGGTGAGCAGTTCTTC,CASTTTGVGEQFF
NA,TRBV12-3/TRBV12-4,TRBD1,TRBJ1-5,TGTGCCAGCAGACCCGGGACAGGGGTCAATCAGCCCCAGCATTTT,CASRPGTGVNQPQHF
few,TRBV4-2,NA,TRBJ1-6,TGTGCCAGCAGCCAAGATCAGGGGTCGGAGTATAATTCACCCCTCCACTTT,CASSQDQGSEYNSPLHF
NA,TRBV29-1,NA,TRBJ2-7,TGCAGCACACAATCCGGGACCAACTACGAGCAGTACTTC,CSTQSGTNYEQYF
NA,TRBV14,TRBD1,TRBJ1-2,TGTGCCAGCAGCCAAGCTTCAACAGGGGGCGCGTATGGCTACACCTTC,CASSQASTGGAYGYTF
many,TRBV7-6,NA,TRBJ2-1,TGTGCCAGCAGCTTAGCGCTGGGGAATGAGCAGTTCTTC,CASSLALGNEQFF
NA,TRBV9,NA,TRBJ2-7,TGTGCCAGCAGCGTAGGATTGGGCCAGGAAGAGCAGTACTTC,CASSVGLGQEEQYF
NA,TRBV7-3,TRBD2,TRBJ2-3,TGTGCCAGCAGCGCCACTAGCGGGTTGTTAGATACGCAGTATTTT,CASSATSGLLDTQYF
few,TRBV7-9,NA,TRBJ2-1,TGTGCCAGCAGCTTAGGATTGTCACCCAATGAGCAGTTCTTC,CASSLGLSPNEQFF
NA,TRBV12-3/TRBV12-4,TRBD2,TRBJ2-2,TGTGCCAGCAGTTTAGCGGGACTAGCTAGCACCGGGGAGCTGTTTTTT,CASSLAGLASTGELFF
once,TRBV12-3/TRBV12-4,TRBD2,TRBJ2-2,TGTGCCAGCACCCCCAGGGGTAGCGGGGGCACCGGGGAGCTGTTTTTT,CASTPRGSGGTGELFF
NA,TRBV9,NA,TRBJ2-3,TGTGCCAGCAGCGTAGATGGGGCCGGCACAGATACGCAGTATTTT,CASSVDGAGTDTQYF
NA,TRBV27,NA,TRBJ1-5,TGTGCCAGCAGTTATATGGCAGGTAGCAATCAGCCCCAGCATTTT,CASSYMAGSNQPQHF
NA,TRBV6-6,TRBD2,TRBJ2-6,TGTGCCAGCAGTTACGAAGCGGGGGGTTTCAACGTCCTGACTTTC,CASSYEAGGFNVLTF
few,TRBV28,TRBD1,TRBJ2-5,TGTGCCAGCAGTTTAAGACCAGGACAGGGAATCCAAGAGACCCAGTACTTC,CASSLRPGQGIQETQYF
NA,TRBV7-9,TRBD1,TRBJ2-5,TGTGCCAGCAGCTCGGGACAGGGCCCCATCCAAGAGACCCAGTACTTC,CASSSGQGPIQETQYF
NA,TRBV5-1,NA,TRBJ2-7,TGCGCCAGCAGCTTACGTGGGGGTACAGTCGACGAGCAGTACTTC,CASSLRGGTVDEQYF
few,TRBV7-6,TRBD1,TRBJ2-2,TGTGCCAGCAGCCGACAGGGGGGAACCGGGGAGCTGTTTTTT,CASSRQGGTGELFF
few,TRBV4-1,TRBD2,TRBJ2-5,TGCGCCAGCAGCCATGGGACGGGGGGTCAAGAGACCCAGTACTTC,CASSHGTGGQETQYF
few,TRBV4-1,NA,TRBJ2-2,TGCGCCAGCAGCCAAGGAGGGGCCACCGGGGAGCTGTTTTTT,CASSQGGATGELFF
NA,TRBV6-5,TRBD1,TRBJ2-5,TGTGCCAGCAGCTCCGGGACAGGGGGGACCCAGTACTTC,CASSSGTGGTQYF
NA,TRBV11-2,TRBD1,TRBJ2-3,TGTGCCAGCAGCTTAGGGGACAGGGGGCAGGCAGATACGCAGTATTTT,CASSLGDRGQADTQYF
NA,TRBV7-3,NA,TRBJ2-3,TGTGCCAGCAGCTTTCATGGTCCGGAGGATACGCAGTATTTT,CASSFHGPEDTQYF
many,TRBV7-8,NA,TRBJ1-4,TGTGCCAGCAGCTTAGCGGGGGGAACTAATGAAAAACTGTTTTTT,CASSLAGGTNEKLFF
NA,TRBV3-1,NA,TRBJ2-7,TGTGCCAGCAGCCAAACGGCCCTTCCCTACGAGCAGTACTTC,CASSQTALPYEQYF
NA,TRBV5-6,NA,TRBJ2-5,TGTGCCAGCAGCTTGGCCCTGGGCTGGGAGACCCAGTACTTC,CASSLALGWETQYF
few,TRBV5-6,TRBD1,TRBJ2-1,TGTGCCAGCAGCCCGACAGGGTTGGGCGAGCAGTTCTTC,CASSPTGLGEQFF
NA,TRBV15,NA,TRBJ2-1,TGTGCCACCAGCAGCGGGGACGGTGACAATGAGCAGTTCTTC,CATSSGDGDNEQFF
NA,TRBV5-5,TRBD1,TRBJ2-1,TGTGCCAGCAGCGTGGTGTTCCCACAGGGGTCCTACAATGAGCAGTTCTTC,CASSVVFPQGSYNEQFF
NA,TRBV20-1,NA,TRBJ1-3,TGCAGTGCTAGAGTCCATGATCGGACAGGAAACACCATATATTTT,CSARVHDRTGNTIYF
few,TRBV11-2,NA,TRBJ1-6,TGTGCCAGCAGACCTCACGGTCCTCTATTAAATTCACCCCTCCACTTT,CASRPHGPLLNSPLHF
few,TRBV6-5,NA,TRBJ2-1,TGTGCCAGCGGGAACAGGCCCTACAATGAGCAGTTCTTC,CASGNRPYNEQFF
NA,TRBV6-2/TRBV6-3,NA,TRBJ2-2,TGTGCCAGCAGTTCGGGGACCTACACCGGGGAGCTGTTTTTT,CASSSGTYTGELFF
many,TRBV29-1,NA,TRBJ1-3,TGCAGCGTTGCAGACCCAGGGCAAGGAAACACCATATATTTT,CSVADPGQGNTIYF
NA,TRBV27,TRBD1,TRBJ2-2,TGTGCCAGCAGTTATCTCCCGGGACAGGGGGGTCCCGGGGAGCTGTTTTTT,CASSYLPGQGGPGELFF
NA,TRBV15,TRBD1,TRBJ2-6,TGTGCCACCAGCAGGGACAGGGGGCAAGGGGCCAACGTCCTGACTTTC,CATSRDRGQGANVLTF